The 16 T cell receptor beta chains presented below share a single source sample, sequenced in a study of cytomegalovirus exposure and HLA in healthy donors. Profiled with immunoSEQ multiplex PCR; TCRdb holds only in-frame clones, not every one. This table has tens of thousands of clones, around 97% appearing once. The sequencing input was PBMCs. All receptors derive from a woman aged 18-30 years in good health and CMV-seropositive.

CDR3 sequence: CASSQKGTRETQYF. In DNA, the CDR3 is TGCGCCAGCAGCCAGAAGGGGACTAGGGAGACCCAGTACTTC. The V gene is TRBV5-1, the J gene TRBJ2-5; 8 bases are a match to TRBD2. The junction had 7 bases not matched to a gene; V was cut back by 4 bases and J by 5 bases. The CDR3 sequence is 14 residues long. The germline CDR1 and CDR2 sequences are SGHRS and YFSETQ.

The rearrangement links TRBV6-5 to TRBJ2-7, with 8 bases that match TRBD1. J was trimmed by 7 bases and V by 5 bases; bases with no gene match: 10. Germline V gene data show CDR1 as MNHEY and CDR2 as SVGAGI. The CDR3 spans 14 residues. The CDR3 sequence is CASSRDRSFGEQYF. The CDR3 DNA sequence: TGTGCCAGCAGTCGGGACAGGTCGTTTGGGGAGCAGTACTTC.

This clone appeared once. The V gene is TRBV29-1, the J gene TRBJ2-7; TRBD2 matches at 9 bases. Trimming at V came to 4 bases and at J to 4 bases, leaving 5 bases not matched to a gene. The germline V gene encodes CDR1 SQVTM and CDR2 ANQGSEA. This CDR3 region has 13 residues. The CDR3 DNA follows: TGCAGCGTTGCTGCTAGCGGGACGTACGAGCAGTACTTC. Its protein is CSVAASGTYEQYF.

The chain employs TRBV27 and TRBJ2-1; TRBD1 matches at 7 bases. From germline, CDR1 is MNHEY and CDR2 SMNVEV (reference sequence). The J segment lost 6 bases and the V segment lost 3 bases, leaving 5 bases of the junction unmatched. This CDR3 region has 14 residues. CDR3 coding DNA: TGTGCCAGCAGTTTCAGACAGGGATCCAATGAGCAGTTCTTC. It specifies CASSFRQGSNEQFF.

V usage is TRBV28 and J usage is TRBJ2-7; D is possibly TRBD1 (6 bases). This CDR3 has 16 amino acids. Germline V lookup: CDR1 MDHEN, CDR2 SYDVKM. The V and J ends lost 5 bases and 5 bases respectively, with 22 bases between them. The CDR3 is CASSPARNRVRHEQYF. Written as DNA, the CDR3 is TGTGCCAGCAGTCCCGCTCGTAACAGGGTGAGGCACGAGCAGTACTTC.

The chain uses TRBV11-2 and TRBJ2-6; 9 bases align to TRBD1. The CDR3 covers 16 residues. V trimming: 3 bases; J trimming: 0 bases; junction bases outside the gene matches: 0. Germline CDR1 is SGHAT and CDR2 is FQNNGV. The CDR3 sequence: CASSLTGGSGANVLTF. The CDR3 coding sequence is TGTGCCAGCAGCTTGACAGGGGGCTCTGGGGCCAACGTCCTGACTTTC.

This chain uses TRBV11-2 with TRBJ2-1; TRBD2 aligns across 11 bases. Germline V gene data show CDR1 as SGHAT and CDR2 as FQNNGV. There are 15 residues in the CDR3. With 6 bases clipped from V and 7 bases from J, the junction kept 8 bases outside the gene matches. CDR3 residues: CASRQLAGVRNEQFF. CDR3 in DNA: TGTGCCAGCAGACAACTAGCGGGAGTGCGTAATGAGCAGTTCTTC. Together with reference TRBV11-2 and TRBJ2-1, the CDR3 gives the full variable domain: EAGVAQSPRYKIIEKRQSVAFWCNPISGHATLYWYQQILGQGPKLLIQFQNNGVVDDSQLPKDRFSAERLKGVDSTLKIQPAKLEDSAVYLCASRQLAGVRNEQFFGPGTRLTVL.

The chain recombines TRBV7-3 with TRBJ2-2; D call uncertain. This CDR3 contains 15 residues. Germline lookup yields CDR1 SGHTA and CDR2 FQGTGA. V was trimmed by 1 base and J by 6 bases, leaving 12 bases between them. The DNA of the CDR3 is TGTGCCAGCAGCTTAAGTGGCCCCCCCGCCGGGGAGCTGTTTTTT. As protein: CASSLSGPPAGELFF.

The V and J genes are TRBV4-1 and TRBJ2-7; 11 bases agree with TRBD1. The germline gives CDR1 MGHRA, CDR2 YSYEKL. The CDR3 has 15 residues. V was pared by 0 bases and J by 4 bases, with 2 bases of the junction left unmatched. CDR3 loop: CASSQEGQGAYEQYF. The DNA of the CDR3 is TGCGCCAGCAGCCAAGAAGGACAGGGGGCTTACGAGCAGTACTTC.

The rearrangement joins TRBV10-1 to TRBJ2-1; 11 bases map to TRBD2. The CDR3 consists of 15 residues. The ends lost 3 bases at V and 6 bases at J; junction bases unmatched: 4. The germline V gene has CDR1 WNHNN and CDR2 SYGVQD (reference sequence). This CDR3 reads CASSEGTSGVNEQFF. CDR3 DNA: TGCGCCAGCAGTGAAGGGACTAGCGGAGTCAATGAGCAGTTCTTC.

The chain uses TRBV6-5 and TRBJ2-5; 8 nucleotides match TRBD2. V was pared by 5 bases and J by 5 bases, with 7 bases of the junction left unmatched. In germline, CDR1 is MNHEY, CDR2 SVGAGI. The length of the CDR3 is 14 residues. The chain's CDR3 is CASSESGSRETQYF. The CDR3 DNA reads as TGTGCCAGCAGTGAAAGCGGGAGTAGGGAGACCCAGTACTTC.

CDR3 in amino acids: CAVGMGGTQYF. The CDR3 DNA reads as TGTGCCGTAGGCATGGGGGGAACCCAGTACTTC. The chain uses TRBV27 and TRBJ2-5; the D gene is possibly TRBD2 (6 bases). V was shortened by 11 bases and J by 8 bases, with 15 bases between the two germline ends. Per the germline V gene, CDR1 is MNHEY and CDR2 is SMNVEV (reference sequence). The CDR3 totals 11 residues.

The chain employs TRBV28 and TRBJ2-1; 8 nucleotides align to TRBD2. From germline, CDR1 is MDHEN and CDR2 SYDVKM. CDR3 length: 17 amino acids. The ends lost 2 bases at V and 0 bases at J; junction bases unmatched: 6. CDR3 protein: CASSLGVAGRSYNEQFF. Here the CDR3 DNA reads TGTGCCAGCAGTTTAGGAGTAGCGGGACGCTCCTACAATGAGCAGTTCTTC.

This clone was recorded a few times. V and J are TRBV6-1 and TRBJ1-2, with no clear D. The CDR3 runs to 15 residues. V was clipped by 2 bases and J by 4 bases, with 14 bases between them. CDR1 is MNHNS and CDR2 is SASEGT in the germline V gene. In DNA, the CDR3 is TGTGCCAGCAGTGAACAATGGGCAGGCTTCTATGGCTACACCTTC. Translated: CASSEQWAGFYGYTF.

CDR3 nucleotides: TGCGCCAGCAGCCAAGGCGGCGGGAGAAGAGTCGGGGAGCAGTACTTC. This sequence encodes CASSQGGGRRVGEQYF. This chain connects TRBV4-1 to TRBJ2-7; 7 bases map to TRBD2. This CDR3 is 16 amino acids long. V gave up 1 base and J gave up 7 bases; unmatched junction bases: 13. CDR1 MGHRA and CDR2 YSYEKL come from the germline V gene.

The rearrangement links TRBV9 to TRBJ2-2, with D perhaps matching TRBD1 (7 bases). The CDR3 has 15 amino acids. Germline V CDR1 and CDR2: SGDLS, YYNGEE. The V gene lost 0 bases and the J gene lost 7 bases, with 13 bases spanning the gap. CDR3 sequence reads: CASSVGQGLGGELFF. DNA of the CDR3: TGTGCCAGCAGCGTAGGACAGGGACTTGGCGGGGAGCTGTTTTTT.